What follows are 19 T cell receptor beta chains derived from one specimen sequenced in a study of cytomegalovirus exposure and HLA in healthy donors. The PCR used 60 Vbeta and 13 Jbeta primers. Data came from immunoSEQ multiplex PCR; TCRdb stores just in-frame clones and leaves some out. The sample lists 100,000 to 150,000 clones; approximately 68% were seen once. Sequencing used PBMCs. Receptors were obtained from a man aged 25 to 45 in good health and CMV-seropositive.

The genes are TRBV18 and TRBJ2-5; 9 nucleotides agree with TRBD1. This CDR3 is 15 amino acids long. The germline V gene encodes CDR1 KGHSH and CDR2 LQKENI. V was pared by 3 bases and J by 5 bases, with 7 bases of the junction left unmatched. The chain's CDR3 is CASSPQQGARETQYF. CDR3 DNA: TGTGCCAGCTCACCCCAACAGGGGGCTCGGGAGACCCAGTACTTC.

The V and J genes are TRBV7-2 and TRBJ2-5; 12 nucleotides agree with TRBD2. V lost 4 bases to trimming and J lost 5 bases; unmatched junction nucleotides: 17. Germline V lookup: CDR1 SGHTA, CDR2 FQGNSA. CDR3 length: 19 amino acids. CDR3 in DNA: TGTGCCAGCAGCTGGGGACGGAAAACGACTAGCGGGAGAGGGGAGACCCAGTACTTC. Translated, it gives CASSWGRKTTSGRGETQYF.

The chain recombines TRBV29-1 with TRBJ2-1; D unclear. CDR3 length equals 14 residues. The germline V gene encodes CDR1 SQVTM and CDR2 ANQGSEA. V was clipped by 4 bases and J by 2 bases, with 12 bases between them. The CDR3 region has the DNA TGCAGCGTTGTGAAGAGAGGTCCCTACAATGAGCAGTTCTTC. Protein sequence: CSVVKRGPYNEQFF.

In nucleotides, the CDR3 is TGTGCCAGCAGTTTATTGGGACAGGGCTTATACAATGAGCAGTTCTTC. This sequence encodes CASSLLGQGLYNEQFF. The chain couples TRBV28 to TRBJ2-1; 9 bases line up with TRBD1. Germline trimming cut 1 base from V and 4 bases from J; bases unmatched to any gene: 5. This CDR3 has 16 residues. From germline, CDR1 is MDHEN and CDR2 SYDVKM.

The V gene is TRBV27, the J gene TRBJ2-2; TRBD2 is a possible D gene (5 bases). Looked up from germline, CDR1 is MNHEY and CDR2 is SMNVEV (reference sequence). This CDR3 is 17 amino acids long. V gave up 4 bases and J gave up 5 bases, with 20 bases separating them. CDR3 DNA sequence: TGTGCCAGCAGTTACACTCCGGGATCAGCGATTACCGGGGAGCTGTTTTTT. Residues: CASSYTPGSAITGELFF.

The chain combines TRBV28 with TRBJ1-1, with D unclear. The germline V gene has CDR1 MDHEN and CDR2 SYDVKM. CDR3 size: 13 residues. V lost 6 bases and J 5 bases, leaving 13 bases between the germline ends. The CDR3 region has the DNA TGTGCCAGCAGCCGCGCGAGTGGTACTGAAGCTTTCTTT. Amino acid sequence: CASSRASGTEAFF.

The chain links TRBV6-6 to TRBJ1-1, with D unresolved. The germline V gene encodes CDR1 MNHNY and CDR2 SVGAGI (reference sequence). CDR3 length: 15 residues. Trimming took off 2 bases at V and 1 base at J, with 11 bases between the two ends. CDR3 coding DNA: TGTGCCAGCAGTTACGTCGTCCAGAAGAACACTGAAGCTTTCTTT. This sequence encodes CASSYVVQKNTEAFF.

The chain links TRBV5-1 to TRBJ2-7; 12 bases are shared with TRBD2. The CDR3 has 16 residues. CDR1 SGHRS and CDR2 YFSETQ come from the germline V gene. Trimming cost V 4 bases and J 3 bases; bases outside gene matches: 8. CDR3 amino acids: CASSIFSSGRVYEQYF. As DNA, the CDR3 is TGCGCCAGCAGCATATTCTCTAGCGGGAGGGTCTACGAGCAGTACTTC.

The CDR3, as DNA: TGTGCCAGCAGCATCGAGGGGTGGGGGCAGGGGCGAACTAGCACAGATACGCAGTATTTT. Translating it yields CASSIEGWGQGRTSTDTQYF. This chain connects TRBV28 to TRBJ2-3; the D gene is possibly TRBD1 (6 bases). This CDR3 region has 20 residues. With 6 bases removed from V and 0 bases from J, the gap between germline ends came to 28 bases. Germline V gives CDR1 MDHEN, CDR2 SYDVKM.

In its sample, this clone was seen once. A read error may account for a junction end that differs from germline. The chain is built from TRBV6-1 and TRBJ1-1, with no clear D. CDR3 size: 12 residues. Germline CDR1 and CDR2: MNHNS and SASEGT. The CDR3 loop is CASREDIRGAFF. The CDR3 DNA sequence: TGTGCCAGCAGGGAAGACATTCGGGGAGCTTTCTTT.

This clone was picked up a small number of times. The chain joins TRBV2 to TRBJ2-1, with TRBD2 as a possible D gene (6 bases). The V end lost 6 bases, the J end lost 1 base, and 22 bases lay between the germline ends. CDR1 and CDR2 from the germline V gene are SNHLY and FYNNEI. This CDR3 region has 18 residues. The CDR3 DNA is TGTGCCAGCAGAGACACCGTTGGGGGGAGAACTTCCTACAATGAGCAGTTCTTC. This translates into CASRDTVGGRTSYNEQFF. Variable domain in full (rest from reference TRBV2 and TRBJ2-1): EPEVTQTPSHQVTQMGQEVILRCVPISNHLYFYWYRQILGQKVEFLVSFYNNEISEKSEIFDDQFSVERPDGSNFTLKIRSTKLEDSAMYFCASRDTVGGRTSYNEQFFGPGTRLTVL.

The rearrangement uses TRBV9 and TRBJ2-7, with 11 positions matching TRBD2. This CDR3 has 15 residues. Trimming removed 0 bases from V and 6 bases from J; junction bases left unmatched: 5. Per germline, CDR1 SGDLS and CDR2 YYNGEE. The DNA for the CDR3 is TGTGCCAGCAGCGTAGCTACTAGCGGGAGCGCCGAGCAGTACTTC. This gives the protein CASSVATSGSAEQYF.

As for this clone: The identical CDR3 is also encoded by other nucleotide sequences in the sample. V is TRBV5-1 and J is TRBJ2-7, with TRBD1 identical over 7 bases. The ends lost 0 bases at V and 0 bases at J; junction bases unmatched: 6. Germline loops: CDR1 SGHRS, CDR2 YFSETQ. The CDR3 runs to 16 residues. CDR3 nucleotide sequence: TGCGCCAGCAGCTTGGTCCGGGACAGCGACTCCTACGAGCAGTACTTC. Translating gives CASSLVRDSDSYEQYF. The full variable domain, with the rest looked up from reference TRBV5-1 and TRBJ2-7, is KAGVTQTPRYLIKTRGQQVTLSCSPISGHRSVSWYQQTPGQGLQFLFEYFSETQRNKGNFPGRFSGRQFSNSRSEMNVSTLELGDSALYLCASSLVRDSDSYEQYFGPGTRLTVT.

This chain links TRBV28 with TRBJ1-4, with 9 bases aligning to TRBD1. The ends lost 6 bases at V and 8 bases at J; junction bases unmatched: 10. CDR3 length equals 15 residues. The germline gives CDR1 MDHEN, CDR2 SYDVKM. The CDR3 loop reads CASSEPGQGREKLFF. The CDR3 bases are TGTGCCAGCAGCGAACCGGGACAGGGACGGGAAAAACTGTTTTTT. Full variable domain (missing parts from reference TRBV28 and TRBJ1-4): DVKVTQSSRYLVKRTGEKVFLECVQDMDHENMFWYRQDPGLGLRLIYFSYDVKMKEKGDIPEGYSVSREKKERFSLILESASTNQTSMYLCASSEPGQGREKLFFGSGTQLSVL.

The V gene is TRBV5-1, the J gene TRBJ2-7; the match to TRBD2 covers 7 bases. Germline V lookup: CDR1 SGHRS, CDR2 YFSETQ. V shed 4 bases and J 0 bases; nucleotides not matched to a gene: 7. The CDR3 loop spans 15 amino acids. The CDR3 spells CASSPLARNSYEQYF. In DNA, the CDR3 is TGCGCCAGCAGCCCACTAGCGCGTAACTCCTACGAGCAGTACTTC.

This CDR3 reads CATSREAGGDYGYTF. DNA for the CDR3: TGTGCCACCAGCAGAGAGGCAGGGGGCGACTATGGCTACACCTTC. The genes are TRBV15 and TRBJ1-2, with 8 positions matching TRBD1. V was pared by 0 bases and J by 3 bases, with 3 bases of the junction left unmatched. Germline V gene lookup returns CDR1 LNHNV and CDR2 YYDKDF (reference sequence). This CDR3 is built from 15 residues.

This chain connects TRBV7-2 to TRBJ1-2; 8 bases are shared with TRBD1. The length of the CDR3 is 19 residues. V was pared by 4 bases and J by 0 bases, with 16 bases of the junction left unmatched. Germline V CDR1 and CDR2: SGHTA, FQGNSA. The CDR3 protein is CASSSLSGTGPRANYGYTF. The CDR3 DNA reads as TGTGCCAGCAGCTCCTTGTCCGGGACAGGCCCTAGAGCTAACTATGGCTACACCTTC.

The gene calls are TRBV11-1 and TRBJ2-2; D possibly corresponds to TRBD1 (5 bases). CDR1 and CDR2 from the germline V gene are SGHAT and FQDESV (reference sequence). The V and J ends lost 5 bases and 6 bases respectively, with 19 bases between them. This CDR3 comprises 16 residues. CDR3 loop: CASSPRTRASPGELFF. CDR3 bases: TGTGCCAGCAGCCCTAGGACACGAGCCTCCCCCGGGGAGCTGTTTTTT.

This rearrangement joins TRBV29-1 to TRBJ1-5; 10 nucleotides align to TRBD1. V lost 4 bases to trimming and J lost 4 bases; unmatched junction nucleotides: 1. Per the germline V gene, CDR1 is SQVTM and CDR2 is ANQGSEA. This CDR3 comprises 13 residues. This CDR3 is CSVGQGANQPQHF. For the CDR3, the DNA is TGCAGCGTTGGACAGGGGGCTAATCAGCCCCAGCATTTT.